The entry below describes one TCR beta chain. Its antigen is as yet unknown. V was clipped by 2 bases and J by 7 bases, with 9 bases between them. The CDR3 length is 14 residues. Germline lookup yields CDR1 MRHNA and CDR2 SNTAGT. The PCR ran on 60 Vbeta and 13 Jbeta primers. TCRdb's table, derived via immunoSEQ multiplex PCR, lists solely in-frame clones and lacks some. The sample has fewer than 200,000 clones; about three quarters are singletons. This sample stems from a study of cytomegalovirus exposure and HLA in healthy donors. Regarding the study as a whole: Among CMV-associated TCR beta chains, most appeared HLA-restricted in a later analysis.

Each donor was healthy, and each was a bone marrow donor. The genes are TRBV6-4 and TRBJ1-6; tentative D call: TRBD1 (5 bases). This clonotype was sampled from a female donor in good health and CMV-seronegative. The sequencing sample was made of PBMCs. In DNA, the CDR3 is TGTGCCAGCAGTGACGACAGCCAGAATTCACCCCTCCACTTT. Protein product: CASSDDSQNSPLHF.